The 15 T cell receptor beta chains reported below all come from one sample, sequenced in a study of blood T cell repertoires in COVID-19. Profiled with immunoSEQ multiplex PCR; TCRdb holds only in-frame clones, not every one. The sample has some 47,000 clones, roughly 87% seen once. Sequencing was carried out using peripheral blood. The receptors come from a woman over 75 in a cohort sampled during active or convalescent COVID-19.

This clone was counted once. The CDR3 DNA follows: TGTGCCAGCCCCATTCGAGGGGGGGGCGGCACTGAAGCTTTCTTT. Residues: CASPIRGGGGTEAFF. This chain uses TRBV11-2 with TRBJ1-1; tentatively, D is TRBD1 (6 bases). The CDR3 runs to 15 residues. V was clipped by 8 bases and J by 4 bases, with 20 bases between them. Germline V lookup: CDR1 SGHAT, CDR2 FQNNGV.

As regards this clone: An end of the junction does not agree with germline; a read error may underlie this. J is TRBJ2-3 and V is TRBV10-2; 8 bases are a match to TRBD2. Germline-derived CDR1 and CDR2 are WSHSY and SAAADI. The CDR3 consists of 12 residues. The CDR3 DNA follows: TGCGCCAGCAGTGATGGCGGGGGGCGGTGGGATTTT. As protein: CASSDGGGRWDF.

The gene calls are TRBV7-2 and TRBJ1-3; D gene ambiguous. Germline CDR1 and CDR2: SGHTA and FQGNSA. This CDR3 contains 12 residues. The V gene lost 3 bases and the J gene lost 4 bases, with 4 bases spanning the gap. CDR3 protein: CASSFRGNTIYF. The CDR3 DNA is TGTGCCAGCAGCTTCAGGGGAAACACCATATATTTT.

This clone was detected only a few times. The chain joins TRBV27 to TRBJ2-1; possibly TRBD1 for D (5 bases). The CDR3 spans 13 residues. Looked up from germline, CDR1 is MNHEY and CDR2 is SMNVEV (reference sequence). The V end lost 5 bases, the J end lost 3 bases, and 8 bases lay between the germline ends. The CDR3 DNA reads as TGTGCCAGCAGTACCGGACACTACAATGAGCAGTTCTTC. Its protein is CASSTGHYNEQFF.

The rearrangement joins TRBV19 to TRBJ1-1; unclear D gene. CDR1 and CDR2 (germline): LNHDA, SQIVND (reference sequence). Trimming stripped 5 bases from V and 1 base from J, with 11 bases between. The CDR3 loop spans 14 amino acids. CDR3 loop: CASSQNSGNTEAFF. The CDR3, as DNA: TGTGCCAGTAGTCAAAATAGTGGGAACACTGAAGCTTTCTTT.

This clone was observed a handful of times. The V gene is TRBV3-1 (or the pseudogene TRBV3-2), the J gene TRBJ1-6; D is undetermined. Trimming took off 7 bases at V and 9 bases at J, with 10 bases between the two ends. CDR3 length equals 12 residues. Per the germline V gene, CDR1 is LGHDT and CDR2 is YNNKEL (reference sequence). CDR3 coding DNA: TGTGCCAGCATCGCCCCAGGTTCACCCCTCCACTTT. Translation gives CASIAPGSPLHF.

This chain links TRBV5-1 with TRBJ2-3; perhaps TRBD2 as D (6 bases). This CDR3 has 14 residues. Germline V gene lookup returns CDR1 SGHRS and CDR2 YFSETQ. With 2 bases removed from V and 2 bases from J, the gap between germline ends came to 9 bases. Here the CDR3 DNA reads TGCGCCAGCAGCTTTACTAGCACCACAGATACGCAGTATTTT. It specifies CASSFTSTTDTQYF.

This clone was recorded once. V usage is TRBV3-1 (or the pseudogene TRBV3-2) and J usage is TRBJ1-4; possible D gene TRBD1, 6 bases. Trimming took off 4 bases at V and 7 bases at J, with 13 bases between the two ends. Germline V gene sequence: CDR1 LGHDT, CDR2 YNNKEL (reference sequence). CDR3 length equals 14 residues. CDR3 DNA: TGTGCCAGCAGCCCGACGAGGGGGGGTGAAAAACTGTTTTTT. This encodes CASSPTRGGEKLFF.

This rearrangement joins TRBV6-5 to TRBJ2-7; 8 bases map to TRBD2. Germline-derived CDR1 and CDR2 are MNHEY and SVGAGI. There are 15 residues in the CDR3. The V and J ends lost 0 bases and 3 bases, in that order; junction bases with no gene match: 4. Written as DNA, the CDR3 is TGTGCCAGCAGTTACTCGAAGGCGGGGGGCTACGAGCAGTACTTC. The encoded protein is CASSYSKAGGYEQYF.

DNA of the CDR3: TGTGCCAGCAGCTACGGACAGGGATATACCGATGAGCAGTTCTTC. The encoded protein is CASSYGQGYTDEQFF. The rearrangement links TRBV7-2 to TRBJ2-1, with TRBD1 matching over 8 bases. CDR3 length equals 15 residues. From germline, CDR1 is SGHTA and CDR2 FQGNSA. With 4 bases clipped from V and 8 bases from J, the junction kept 10 bases outside the gene matches.

The chain carries TRBV9 and TRBJ2-3, with 7 bases aligning to TRBD2. J lost 1 base, V lost 4 bases, and 9 bases had no gene match. The CDR3 contains 16 residues. CDR1 is SGDLS and CDR2 is YYNGEE in the germline V gene. Written as DNA, the CDR3 is TGTGCCAGCAGCCCCCGAGGGAGGGAAGGCACAGATACGCAGTATTTT. This codes for CASSPRGREGTDTQYF.

The genes are TRBV5-1 and TRBJ2-5, with 7 bases fitting TRBD2. The CDR3 extends over 15 amino acids. The germline V gene encodes CDR1 SGHRS and CDR2 YFSETQ. J lost 1 base, V lost 0 bases, and 3 bases had no gene match. CDR3 protein: CASSLGGGGQETQYF. The CDR3 DNA follows: TGCGCCAGCAGCTTGGGCGGGGGTGGCCAAGAGACCCAGTACTTC.

The chain carries TRBV6-2 or TRBV6-3 and TRBJ2-7; no clear D. This CDR3 is built from 12 residues. Germline values: CDR1 MNHEY, CDR2 SVGEGT. V dropped 6 bases and J dropped 0 bases, with 6 bases sitting between them. The CDR3 here is CASSWPSYEQYF. CDR3 nucleotides: TGTGCCAGCAGCTGGCCCTCCTACGAGCAGTACTTC.

V gene TRBV24-1 combines with J gene TRBJ2-1; a weak D match, TRBD1 (6 bases). This CDR3 region has 13 residues. The V gene lost 9 bases and the J gene lost 6 bases, with 14 bases spanning the gap. The V gene's germline CDR1 is KGHDR and CDR2 SFDVKD. The CDR3 DNA sequence: TGTGCCACCGCAGGGCCAGGGGCCAATGAGCAGTTCTTC. Protein product: CATAGPGANEQFF.

The chain links TRBV5-6 to TRBJ2-2; 12 bases map to TRBD2. With V trimmed by 0 bases and J by 7 bases, 13 bases remained unmatched. Per the germline V gene, CDR1 is SGHDT and CDR2 is YYEEEE. The CDR3 is 19 residues long. CDR3 sequence reads: CASSLATGTSGPRGGELFF. As DNA, the CDR3 is TGTGCCAGCAGCTTGGCAACGGGGACTAGCGGGCCCCGTGGCGGGGAGCTGTTTTTT.